Below are 17 T cell receptor beta chains sequenced from a single sample in a study of T cells expressing NK-cell markers. TCRdb reanalyzed the 5' RACE reads, giving one entry per CDR3 protein sequence and no DNA. This sample's clone table lists over 350,000 distinct CDR3 sequences. Sequencing was done on a sample of blood T cells: a sorted CD56 or NKG2C T cell subset, CD4+ or CD8+ T cells, or bulk PBMC T cells (not recorded which). Receptors originate from a woman between 45 and 65 years old in good health.

This rearrangement joins TRBV12-3 or TRBV12-4 to TRBJ2-2. The CDR3 spans 16 residues. The CDR3 reads CASRGGAIANTGELFF.

The chain has TRBV12-3 or TRBV12-4 and TRBJ2-7; TCRdb returns TRBD2, unconfirmable since there is no DNA. The CDR3 is made up of 15 amino acids. The CDR3 reads CASSSHLASPYEQYF.

The chain has TRBV27 and TRBJ2-4; TCRdb returns TRBD2, unconfirmable since there is no DNA. Germline CDR1 MNHEY, CDR2 SMNVEV (reference sequence). This CDR3 is built from 13 residues. CDR3 region: CASRQDFKNIQYF.

This chain connects TRBV12-3 or TRBV12-4 to TRBJ2-3; TCRdb gives TRBD2 as the D gene, but with no DNA this cannot be confirmed. The CDR3 totals 19 residues. CDR3 region: CASSLPGTSGSWGTDTQYF.

The chain recombines TRBV20-1 with TRBJ2-5; without DNA, the TCRdb call of TRBD2 cannot be checked. There are 14 residues in the CDR3. Per the germline V gene, CDR1 is DFQATT and CDR2 is SNEGSKA (reference sequence). The chain's CDR3 is CSARTSGSSETQYF.

CDR3 sequence reads: CASSLLLAEQFF. V gene TRBV12-3 or TRBV12-4 combines with J gene TRBJ2-1; the TCRdb call, TRBD2, lacks DNA for checking. The CDR3 has 12 residues.

The CDR3 loop reads CSAPTGDLYEQYF. The V call is TRBV20-1, the J call TRBJ2-7; TCRdb reports TRBD1, a call that lacks DNA to check it against. Per germline, CDR1 DFQATT and CDR2 SNEGSKA (reference sequence). The CDR3 contains 13 residues.

The J gene is TRBJ2-1, the V gene TRBV27. The CDR3 length is 14 residues. CDR1 and CDR2 (germline): MNHEY, SMNVEV (reference sequence). The CDR3 region is CASSLVETLHEQFF.

The chain employs TRBV29-1 and TRBJ2-1; TCRdb indicates TRBD2, and absent DNA this call remains unverified. CDR1 is SQVTM, CDR2 ANQGSEA, per germline. This CDR3 is 15 amino acids long. The CDR3 sequence: CSVAPSDGSYNEQFF.

The rearrangement links TRBV27 to TRBJ1-5; TCRdb picks TRBD1, but there is no DNA to check that call. Germline CDR1 and CDR2: MNHEY and SMNVEV (reference sequence). This CDR3 has 14 residues. The CDR3 protein is CASSDLGGNQPQHF.

The chain links TRBV2 to TRBJ2-2; the TRBD1 assignment by TCRdb is unverifiable without DNA. The CDR3 runs to 15 residues. Germline V CDR1 and CDR2: SNHLY, FYNNEI. Here the CDR3 reads CASQVGRGGTGELFF.

J is TRBJ2-1 and V is TRBV3-1; TCRdb's assignment of TRBD2 cannot be checked, as there is no DNA. CDR3 size: 16 residues. CDR1 is LGHDT, CDR2 YNNKEL, per germline (reference sequence). CDR3 region: CASSHLGRALMNEQFF.

The chain couples TRBV24-1 to TRBJ2-2. This CDR3 is 11 amino acids long. Looked up from germline, CDR1 is KGHDR and CDR2 is SFDVKD. This CDR3 is CATSDFRELFF.

CDR3: CASSNSKGTEAFF. V usage is TRBV6-5 and J usage is TRBJ1-1. The germline CDR1 and CDR2 sequences are MNHEY and SVGAGI. The CDR3 extends over 13 amino acids.

The CDR3 spells CASRGGPLTDTQYF. This chain links TRBV28 with TRBJ2-3; checking the TCRdb D call of TRBD1 is not possible without DNA. This CDR3 comprises 14 residues. The germline V gene has CDR1 MDHEN and CDR2 SYDVKM.

This chain connects TRBV12-3 or TRBV12-4 to TRBJ2-5; the D gene TCRdb calls, TRBD2, cannot be checked with no DNA. The CDR3 totals 15 residues. The CDR3 sequence is CASSLAVAAGETQYF.

The chain has TRBV10-3 and TRBJ2-2; TCRdb's D call, TRBD1, is unchecked because there is no DNA. This CDR3 comprises 15 residues. CDR1 and CDR2 (germline): ENHRY, SYGVKD. The chain's CDR3 is CAISDTGEGTGELFF.